This TCR beta chain originates from a study of ipilimumab plus nivolumab after autologous stem cell transplantation (dated by TCRdb to the early 2020s). With regard to the full study: Trial patients received a median of roughly 5 ipilimumab doses and under 10 nivolumab doses. Primary refractory and relapsed disease were included in the DLBCL cohort, with 18-month progression-free survival of about 82% and 31%, respectively. The intent-to-treat population of the trial consisted of approximately 35 patients. Patients undergoing autologous transplant for high-risk diffuse large B cell lymphoma, mature T cell lymphoma, or multiple myeloma were enrolled in the trial.

About this clone: Its antigen remains undetermined. The sample holds no much larger clone one base away, and base qualities are not on file.

Preparation of the library involved the immunoSEQ multiplex PCR assay. TCRdb limited this immuneACCESS table to in-frame rearrangements with V and J called. A share of clones is missing; checked studies link under half to unresolved V genes, and the rest is unexplained. For this sample the table gives about 16,000 clones, of which 65% to 75% were detected only once. Under 25% of the sample goes to the ten largest clones. Checkpoint therapy was initiated 14 to 28 days after autologous transplant, and ipilimumab was administered at 1 mg/kg intravenously on day 1 of selected weeks. The nivolumab dose was 3 mg/kg intravenously, delivered on day 1 of weeks 1, 4, 7, 10, and every two weeks through week 26. Combined checkpoint inhibition with ipilimumab and nivolumab as consolidation after autologous stem cell transplantation was tested in a Phase Ib clinical trial. Results and caveats for the whole study, not just this receptor: The authors concluded that combined checkpoint inhibition appeared tolerable when used as consolidation after transplant. The authors stated that profiles of the T cell receptor repertoire, regulatory T cell phenotype and gut microbiota provided a biologic rationale for studying this approach further.

This clonotype was sampled from a male donor with diffuse large B-cell lymphoma. Sequencing used PBMCs, obtained in a trial of ipilimumab plus nivolumab as post-transplant consolidation.

The DNA sequence is given as TGTGCCAGCTCATCGGGACAAAATCAGCCCCAGCATTTT. It translates as CASSSGQNQPQHF. The chain links TRBV18 with TRBJ1-5; the best D guess is TRBD1, with 6 bases matching. The germline V gene supplies CDR1 KGHSH and CDR2 LQKENI. The CDR3 covers 13 residues, taking in both the cysteine and the phenylalanine. CDR3 DNA only is kept here, 39 bases in frame from base 1. V and J lose 5 bases and 4 bases, and a span of 9 bases separates them.